Below, 23 T cell receptor beta chains from the same sample are listed, as sequenced in a study of CD4 T cells in relation to SARS-CoV-2 and coronaviruses. What these receptors recognize is not known. The repertoire was sequenced with immunoSEQ multiplex PCR; TCRdb's copy has only in-frame clones and lacks some. The sample has about 29,000 clones; around 78% are singletons. The unexposed donors gave CD4+ T cells in about 2010-2019, prior to COVID-19. The cells were cultured for 9 to 11 days before CD4+ T cells were isolated. Sequencing input: CD4+ T cells from PBMCs, cultured in vitro. These receptors originate from a human donor in good health.

The genes are TRBV7-9 and TRBJ1-1; the D gene is possibly TRBD1 (5 bases). Germline V gives CDR1 SEHNR, CDR2 FQNEAQ (reference sequence). The CDR3 has 13 amino acids. V dropped 6 bases and J dropped 8 bases, with 16 bases sitting between them. CDR3: CASSLYDGTEAFF. In nucleotides, the CDR3 is TGTGCCAGCAGTCTTTACGACGGGACCGAAGCTTTCTTT.

V gene TRBV5-6 combines with J gene TRBJ1-3, with unresolved D. Trimming removed 4 bases from V and 4 bases from J, with 9 bases in between. CDR1 and CDR2 (germline): SGHDT, YYEEEE. The CDR3 has 13 residues. In DNA, the CDR3 is TGTGCCAGCAGCCTCGGCTTAGGAAACACCATATATTTT. Translation gives CASSLGLGNTIYF.

The V gene is TRBV19, the J gene TRBJ2-7; tentative D call: TRBD1 (6 bases). Between the trimmed V and J ends, which lost 5 bases and 0 bases, there was a span of 17 bases. This CDR3 spans 16 amino acids. Germline V gives CDR1 LNHDA, CDR2 SQIVND (reference sequence). CDR3 in DNA: TGTGCCAGTAGTGGGAATTCAGGGGTTAGCTCCTACGAGCAGTACTTC. It is translated as CASSGNSGVSSYEQYF.

V usage is TRBV4-3 and J usage is TRBJ1-2; TRBD1 is a possible D gene (6 bases). Germline loops: CDR1 LGHNA, CDR2 YSLEER. Trimming took 4 bases from V and 3 from J, leaving 12 bases between them. The CDR3 spans 14 residues. Here the CDR3 DNA reads TGCGCCAGCAGCCTCCGGGACAAAGACTATGGCTACACCTTC. Its protein is CASSLRDKDYGYTF.

The genes are TRBV4-3 and TRBJ1-2, with 9 nucleotides matching TRBD1. The CDR3 sequence is 15 residues long. The trim removed 1 base at V and 6 bases at J, leaving 6 bases unmatched. Germline assignment: CDR1 LGHNA and CDR2 YSLEER. In DNA, the CDR3 is TGCGCCAGCAGCCAAGCTCCGGGACAGGGAGATGGCTACACCTTC. The encoded protein is CASSQAPGQGDGYTF.

The V and J genes are TRBV5-1 and TRBJ1-3; D is ambiguous. V was clipped by 4 bases and J by 0 bases, with 8 bases between them. The CDR3 runs 14 residues. The germline V gene encodes CDR1 SGHRS and CDR2 YFSETQ. The CDR3 sequence: CASSPDHSGNTIYF. As DNA, the CDR3 is TGCGCCAGCAGCCCCGACCACTCTGGAAACACCATATATTTT.

A few counts support this clone. The chain links TRBV14 to TRBJ2-4, with 7 nucleotides matching TRBD1. CDR3 length equals 13 residues. J gave up 16 bases and V 0 bases, and 9 bases lay outside the gene matches. CDR1 and CDR2 (germline): SGHDN, FVKESK. The CDR3 region is CASSQDRGPTRYF. The CDR3 region has the DNA TGTGCCAGCAGCCAAGATAGGGGGCCGACCCGATACTTC.

In DNA, the CDR3 is TGTGCCAGCAGCCTATGGGCTAGCGGGAGTCGCGATACGCAGTTCTTC. It encodes CASSLWASGSRDTQFF. This chain connects TRBV7-2 to TRBJ2-1; 10 bases are shared with TRBD2. CDR1 SGHTA and CDR2 FQGNSA come from the germline V gene. This CDR3 spans 16 amino acids. The trim removed 5 bases at V and 12 bases at J, leaving 16 bases unmatched.

The rearrangement uses TRBV11-2 and TRBJ2-4; 7 bases agree with TRBD2. Germline V gene sequence: CDR1 SGHAT, CDR2 FQNNGV. The V segment lost 5 bases and the J segment 0 bases; nucleotides outside the gene matches: 7. This CDR3 is 16 amino acids long. The CDR3 nucleotides read TGTGCCAGCAGCCCGGGGGGTAAGGGAGCCAAAAACATTCAGTACTTC. Amino acid sequence: CASSPGGKGAKNIQYF.

V gene TRBV5-1 combines with J gene TRBJ2-5; D unclear. V dropped 4 bases and J dropped 3 bases, with 4 bases sitting between them. This CDR3 has 11 residues. Per germline, CDR1 SGHRS and CDR2 YFSETQ. The CDR3 bases are TGCGCCAGCAGCCTTGAAGAGACCCAGTACTTC. The encoded protein is CASSLEETQYF.

This sequence joins TRBV4-1 and TRBJ1-6; the D is unclear. The CDR3 extends over 14 amino acids. Germline CDR1 is MGHRA and CDR2 is YSYEKL. V was trimmed by 2 bases and J by 5 bases, leaving 7 bases between them. The CDR3 region is CASSQPGNNSPLHF. The DNA of the CDR3 is TGCGCCAGCAGCCAACCGGGGAATAATTCACCCCTCCACTTT.

This clone is large by share. V and J are TRBV4-2 and TRBJ2-3; TRBD1 aligns across 9 bases. Trimming at V came to 1 base and at J to 1 base, leaving 0 bases not matched to a gene. From germline, CDR1 is LGHNA and CDR2 YNFKEQ. The CDR3 has 15 amino acids. CDR3 sequence (DNA): TGTGCCAGCAGCCAAGGACAGGGGGGCACAGATACGCAGTATTTT. Its protein is CASSQGQGGTDTQYF.

The V gene is TRBV19, the J gene TRBJ2-7; 7 bases are a match to TRBD1. The CDR3 contains 15 residues. The V and J ends lost 6 bases and 3 bases, in that order; junction bases with no gene match: 11. Germline lookup yields CDR1 LNHDA and CDR2 SQIVND (reference sequence). CDR3: CASRNQGDTFYEQYF. CDR3 sequence (DNA): TGTGCCAGTAGGAATCAGGGGGACACTTTCTACGAGCAGTACTTC.

The chain links TRBV6-1 to TRBJ1-2; weak D call: TRBD1 (6 bases). V was cut by 2 bases and J by 7 bases, with 14 bases left in between. This CDR3 has 14 residues. Germline lookup yields CDR1 MNHNS and CDR2 SASEGT. The CDR3 loop reads CASSEFDRFSGYTF. CDR3 sequence (DNA): TGTGCCAGCAGTGAATTTGACAGGTTCTCTGGCTACACCTTC.

The chain combines TRBV5-1 with TRBJ2-5; 11 nucleotides line up with TRBD2. V was pared by 4 bases and J by 4 bases, with 9 bases of the junction left unmatched. Germline V lookup: CDR1 SGHRS, CDR2 YFSETQ. The CDR3 covers 16 residues. The DNA for the CDR3 is TGCGCCAGCAGCGACTTAGCGGGGGGGCAGTCAGAGACCCAGTACTTC. It yields the protein CASSDLAGGQSETQYF.

The chain has TRBV6-5 and TRBJ2-3, with D unclear. From germline, CDR1 is MNHEY and CDR2 SVGAGI. There are 15 residues in the CDR3. V dropped 3 bases and J dropped 4 bases, with 14 bases sitting between them. This CDR3 is CASSYRQGRSDTQYF. Here the CDR3 DNA reads TGTGCCAGCAGTTATCGACAAGGAAGATCAGATACGCAGTATTTT.

Only a few counts were recorded for this clone. The chain links TRBV2 to TRBJ1-2; D possibly corresponds to TRBD1 (6 bases). The CDR3 consists of 14 residues. V was cut by 8 bases and J by 8 bases, with 21 bases left in between. The germline CDR1 and CDR2 sequences are SNHLY and FYNNEI. The CDR3 region is CASFLASGAEGYTF. DNA for the CDR3: TGTGCCAGCTTCCTTGCTTCGGGGGCGGAAGGCTACACCTTC.

The genes are TRBV7-9 and TRBJ2-3; D remains ambiguous. This CDR3 is 16 amino acids long. V lost 0 bases and J 0 bases, leaving 10 bases between the germline ends. Germline CDR1 and CDR2: SEHNR and FQNEAQ (reference sequence). CDR3 DNA sequence: TGTGCCAGCAGCTTAGCGTTTTTGGGGAGCACAGATACGCAGTATTTT. It codes for CASSLAFLGSTDTQYF.

CDR3 DNA: TGTGCCAGCAGCGTAGCGTACGCAGACGAGCAGTACTTC. Its protein product is CASSVAYADEQYF. This chain joins TRBV9 and TRBJ2-7; D gene uncertain. Trimming left V 0 bases short and J 5 bases short, with 9 bases between. The CDR3 has 13 residues. The germline V gene has CDR1 SGDLS and CDR2 YYNGEE. The complete variable domain, with remaining parts taken from reference TRBV9 and TRBJ2-7, reads DSGVTQTPKHLITATGQRVTLRCSPRSGDLSVYWYQQSLDQGLQFLIQYYNGEERAKGNILERFSAQQFPDLHSELNLSSLELGDSALYFCASSVAYADEQYFGPGTRLTVT.

The chain carries TRBV7-2 and TRBJ1-2; D is unresolved. The CDR3 is 15 residues long. Trimming took off 3 bases at V and 0 bases at J, with 11 bases between the two ends. The germline gives CDR1 SGHTA, CDR2 FQGNSA. The CDR3 protein is CASSFRRVANYGYTF. CDR3 nucleotides: TGTGCCAGCAGCTTTAGGAGGGTCGCTAACTATGGCTACACCTTC.

The rearrangement uses TRBV6-2 or TRBV6-3 and TRBJ2-1; D not resolved. V was cut by 5 bases and J by 7 bases, with 12 bases left in between. Looked up from germline, CDR1 is MNHEY and CDR2 is SVGEGT. The CDR3 contains 13 residues. CDR3 loop: CASSGLVRNEQFF. The DNA for the CDR3 is TGTGCCAGCAGTGGATTGGTTCGGAATGAGCAGTTCTTC.

The chain combines TRBV27 with TRBJ2-7; D is unresolved. Germline V gene sequence: CDR1 MNHEY, CDR2 SMNVEV (reference sequence). The V end lost 4 bases, the J end lost 0 bases, and 13 bases lay between the germline ends. CDR3 length equals 15 residues. CDR3 bases: TGTGCCAGCAGTTCCGTTCGGGTACGCTCCTACGAGCAGTACTTC. Its translation: CASSSVRVRSYEQYF.

This chain links TRBV4-3 with TRBJ2-1; D remains unclear. Germline V gene lookup returns CDR1 LGHNA and CDR2 YSLEER. The CDR3 totals 14 residues. The germline V and J ends were trimmed by 4 bases and 4 bases, with 11 bases remaining between them. The CDR3 loop reads CASSRATGYNEQFF. CDR3 DNA sequence: TGCGCCAGCAGCCGAGCCACGGGTTACAATGAGCAGTTCTTC.